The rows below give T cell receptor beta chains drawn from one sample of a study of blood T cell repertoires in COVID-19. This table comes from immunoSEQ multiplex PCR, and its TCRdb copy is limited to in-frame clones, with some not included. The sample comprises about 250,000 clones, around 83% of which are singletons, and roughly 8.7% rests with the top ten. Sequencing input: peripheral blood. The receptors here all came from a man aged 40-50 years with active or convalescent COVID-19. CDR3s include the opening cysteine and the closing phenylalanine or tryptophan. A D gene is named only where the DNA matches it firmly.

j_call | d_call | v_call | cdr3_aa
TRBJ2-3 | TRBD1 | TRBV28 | CASMTGEVGPDGQYF
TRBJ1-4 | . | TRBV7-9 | CASSRNSNEKLFF
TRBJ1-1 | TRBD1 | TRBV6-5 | CATRDRALSDTEAFF
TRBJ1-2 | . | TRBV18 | CASSPGFMGAGYTF
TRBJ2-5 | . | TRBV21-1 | CASSESPRETQYF
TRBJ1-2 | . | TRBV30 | CAWSVQNYGYTF
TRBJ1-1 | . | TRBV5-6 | CASSLVGLNTEAFF
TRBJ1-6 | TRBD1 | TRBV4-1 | CASSPGQGASPLHF
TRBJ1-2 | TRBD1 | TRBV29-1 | CSVDRGQDTGGYTF
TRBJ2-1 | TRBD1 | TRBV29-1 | CSVVAQGNYNEQFF
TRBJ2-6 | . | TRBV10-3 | CAISERSKLGVLGANVLTF
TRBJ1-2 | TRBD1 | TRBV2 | CASIGQGYGYTF
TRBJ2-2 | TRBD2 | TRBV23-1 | CASSHWGTSGSVCTGELFF
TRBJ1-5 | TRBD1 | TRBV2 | CASSEAKGGGSISNQPQHF
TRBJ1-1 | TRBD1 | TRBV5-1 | CASSSGTGGIAEAFF
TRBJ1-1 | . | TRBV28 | CASSFGGRTEAFF
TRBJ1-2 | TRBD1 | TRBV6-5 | CASRKTGGKDGYTF
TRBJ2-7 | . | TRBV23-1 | CASSHCQGNVTYEQYF
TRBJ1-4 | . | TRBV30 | CAWSAGVEEKLFF
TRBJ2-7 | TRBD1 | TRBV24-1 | CATSDDGTAQPYEQYF
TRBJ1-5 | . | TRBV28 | CASSLSGKGNQPQHF
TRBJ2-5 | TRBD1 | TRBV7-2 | CASSSRQGMGETQYF
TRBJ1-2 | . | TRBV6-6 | CASSYKQDNTF
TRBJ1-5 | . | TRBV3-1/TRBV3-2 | CASSQTGFNQPQHF
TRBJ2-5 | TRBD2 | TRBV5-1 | CASTFRASGNQETQYF
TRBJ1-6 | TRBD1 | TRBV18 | CASSPGQGNSPLHF
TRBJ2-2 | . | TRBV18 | CASSPPGQPNTGELFF
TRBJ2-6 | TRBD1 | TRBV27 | CASSLSAPIGTGGPGANVLTF
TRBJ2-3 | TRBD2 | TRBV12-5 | CASGPSGGSLVDTQYF
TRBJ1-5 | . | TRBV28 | CASSSHQGSNQPQHF
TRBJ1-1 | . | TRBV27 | CASSPPRGVTEAFF
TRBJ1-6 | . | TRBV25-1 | CASSEFNIGNSPLHF
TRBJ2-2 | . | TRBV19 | CASTIDRTNTGELFF
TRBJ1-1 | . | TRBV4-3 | CASSQGAGNTEAFF
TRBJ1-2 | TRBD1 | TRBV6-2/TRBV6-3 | CASSLRTGHQRGDGYTF
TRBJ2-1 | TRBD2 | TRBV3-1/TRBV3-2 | CASSQGGVILADQFF
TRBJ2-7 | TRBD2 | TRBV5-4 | CASSLRGGTSYEQYF
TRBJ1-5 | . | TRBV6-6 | CASTRGGYQPQHF
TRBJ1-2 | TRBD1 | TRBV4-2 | CASSFPSDRVDTF
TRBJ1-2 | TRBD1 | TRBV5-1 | CASSFGGTASYGYTF
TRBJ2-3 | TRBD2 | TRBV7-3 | CASSKGLADTQYF